Shown below are 5 T cell receptor beta chains from a single sample sequenced in a study of beta chain features in type 1 diabetes listed by TCRdb under 2018. The library came from the immunoSEQ multiplex PCR assay. The entire isolated RNA was reverse transcribed using the High Capacity cDNA Reverse Transcription Kit, and thus expressed TCRB transcripts were sequenced. TCRdb limited this immuneACCESS table to in-frame rearrangements with V and J called. A share of clones is missing; checked studies link under half to unresolved V genes, and the rest is unexplained. The sample has about 360,000 clones on record, around 12% of them singletons. The ten top clones hold more than 0.015% of the sample. Material: naive CD4+ T cells from blood. What the cell subset or site label conveys for this sample: true naive CD4+ T cells. The receptors were sampled from a man aged 18 to 35 in good health.

The V and J genes are TRBV7-9 and TRBJ2-6; perhaps TRBD2 as D (5 bases). The CDR3 consists of 15 residues. Germline CDR1 reads SEHNR; CDR2 reads FQNEAQ (reference sequence). With 5 bases removed from V and 1 base from J, the gap between germline ends came to 9 bases. The CDR3 spells CASSRGVSGANVLTF. DNA for the CDR3: TGTGCCAGCAGCCGGGGTGTTTCTGGGGCCAACGTCCTGACTTTC.

This clone occurred a few times. The chain couples TRBV28 to TRBJ2-7; 9 bases agree with TRBD1. Germline V gene lookup returns CDR1 MDHEN and CDR2 SYDVKM. The CDR3 has 16 amino acids. The ends lost 5 bases at V and 2 bases at J; junction bases unmatched: 10. CDR3 nucleotide sequence: TGTGCCAGCAGTCCCAACGGACAGGGGCGCCCCTACGAGCAGTACTTC. It translates to CASSPNGQGRPYEQYF.

This clone was detected a few times. The rearrangement joins TRBV5-8 to TRBJ2-5; D is possibly TRBD1 (5 bases). V lost 5 bases and J 4 bases, leaving 15 bases between the germline ends. Germline V lookup: CDR1 SGHTS, CDR2 YDEGEE. This CDR3 is built from 14 residues. The CDR3 loop reads CASRIYTGLETQYF. The CDR3 DNA reads as TGTGCCAGCAGAATCTATACAGGTTTAGAGACCCAGTACTTC.

This clone came up a few times. The chain joins TRBV30 to TRBJ2-2, with 11 positions matching TRBD1. Germline V gives CDR1 GTSNPN, CDR2 SVGIG (reference sequence). J gave up 5 bases and V 7 bases, and 6 bases lay outside the gene matches. This CDR3 is 14 amino acids long. CDR3 sequence: CAFGTGGWTGELFF. The DNA for the CDR3 is TGTGCCTTTGGGACAGGGGGGTGGACCGGGGAGCTGTTTTTT. The whole variable domain, filled in from reference TRBV30 and TRBJ2-2, reads SQTIHQWPATLVQPVGSPLSLECTVEGTSNPNLYWYRQAAGRGLQLLFYSVGIGQISSEVPQNLSASRPQDRQFILSSKKLLLSDSGFYLCAFGTGGWTGELFFGEGSRLTVL.

This clone was seen a handful of times. The genes are TRBV7-6 and TRBJ2-1; the match to TRBD2 covers 10 bases. The length of the CDR3 is 19 residues. J lost 6 bases, V lost 0 bases, and 14 bases had no gene match. Germline V gene lookup returns CDR1 SGHVS and CDR2 FNYEAQ. This CDR3 is CASSLALASGRAGSNEQFF. The CDR3 DNA reads TGTGCCAGCAGCTTAGCGTTAGCTAGCGGGAGAGCTGGGTCCAATGAGCAGTTCTTC. Full variable domain (rest looked up from reference TRBV7-6 and TRBJ2-1): GAGVSQSPRYKVTKRGQDVALRCDPISGHVSLYWYRQALGQGPEFLTYFNYEAQQDKSGLPNDRFSAERPEGSISTLTIQRTEQRDSAMYRCASSLALASGRAGSNEQFFGPGTRLTVL.